This T cell receptor (beta chain) was identified during a study of T-cell reconstitution after alpha-beta-depleted transplantation in children (dated by TCRdb to the mid-2010s). In the study overall: Using TCR repertoire profiling, the study followed T-cell immune reconstitution in a quantitative way in children after TCRalphabeta/CD19-depleted allogeneic hematopoietic cell transplantation.

The library was prepared using PCR. The run used an Illumina HiSeq 2500. Molecular barcoding was employed in the preparation of TCR libraries, with unique molecular identifiers being used to normalize TCRbeta repertoire quantification. Using fastp at Q25 and MiXCR, TCRdb reprocessed the public reads and kept productive beta chains. Every distinct CDR3 protein forms one entry, paired with its most common genes and DNA. The sample contains 30,000 to 40,000 distinct CDR3 sequences, around 7% of them found a single time. The ten largest clonotypes hold roughly 27% of the sample. This clonotype occurred many times. Its antigen is still unknown. No per-base quality is available; no much larger clone lies one base away. Sequences SNHLY (CDR1) and FYNNEI (CDR2) are obtained from the germline V gene. The V and J ends are trimmed by 2 bases and 0 bases, leaving 13 bases between them. The CDR3 starts with the cysteine, ends with the phenylalanine, and has 16 residues. Only the CDR3 part of the read is kept: 48 bases, read in frame from the first base.

Summary of the overall study and its limitations: Apparently early alphabetaT-cell count recovery about two months after transplant reportedly relied on only several hundred rapidly expanded clones derived from non-depleted graft cells. Over the following months the frequencies of hyperexpanded clones went down, and after one year T-cell counts and TCRbeta diversity were mostly credited to newly produced T cells. In some patients, high TCRbeta diversity at day 60 was attributed to recipient T cells and intrathymic progenitors that had survived conditioning.

This sample's time point label indicates: day 60 (about 2 months) after transplantation. What the treatment or condition label conveys for this sample: allogeneic hematopoietic cell transplantation with graft depleted of TCRalphabeta T cells and CD19 B cells. The transplant recipients were children given TCRalphabeta/CD19-depleted allogeneic hematopoietic cell grafts. This sequence uses TRBV2 and TRBJ2-5; TRBD2 is possibly the D segment (6 matching bases). The sample in question was peripheral blood, obtained 60 days after TCRalphabeta/CD19-depleted stem cell transplant. This TCR was sampled from a child younger than two who had a stem cell transplant for acute myeloid leukemia, so the T cells may come from the graft donor. The nucleotides are TGTGCCAGCAGTGAATTGGCGGGGCTGTACCAAGAGACCCAGTACTTC. The translation is CASSELAGLYQETQYF.